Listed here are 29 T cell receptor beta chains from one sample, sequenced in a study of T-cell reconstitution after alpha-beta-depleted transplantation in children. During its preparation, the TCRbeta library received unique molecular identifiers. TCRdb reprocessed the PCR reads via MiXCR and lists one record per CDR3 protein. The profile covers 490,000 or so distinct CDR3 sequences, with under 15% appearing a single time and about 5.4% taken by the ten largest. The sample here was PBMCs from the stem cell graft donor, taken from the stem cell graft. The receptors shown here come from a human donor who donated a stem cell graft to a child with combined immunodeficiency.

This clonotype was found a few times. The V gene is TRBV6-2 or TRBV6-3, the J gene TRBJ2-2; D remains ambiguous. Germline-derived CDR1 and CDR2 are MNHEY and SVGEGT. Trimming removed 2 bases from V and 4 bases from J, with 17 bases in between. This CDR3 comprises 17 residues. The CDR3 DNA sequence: TGTGCCAGCAGTTACCCTCAAAGCCGCCGGAGCACCGGGGAGCTGTTTTTT. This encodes CASSYPQSRRSTGELFF.

CDR3 nucleotide sequence: TGTGCCACCAGCAGAACCCCCGACCGGGTCAATCAGCCCCAGCATTTT. This gives the protein CATSRTPDRVNQPQHF. The gene calls are TRBV15 and TRBJ1-5; no reliable D call. With 2 bases removed from V and 3 bases from J, the gap between germline ends came to 14 bases. From germline, CDR1 is LNHNV and CDR2 YYDKDF (reference sequence). The CDR3 runs to 16 residues.

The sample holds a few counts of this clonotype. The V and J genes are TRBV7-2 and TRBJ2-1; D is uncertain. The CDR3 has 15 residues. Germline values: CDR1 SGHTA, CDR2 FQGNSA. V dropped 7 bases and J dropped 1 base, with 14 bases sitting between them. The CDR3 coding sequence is TGTGCCAGCACACGCCTCGTGTATTCCTACAATGAGCAGTTCTTC. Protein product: CASTRLVYSYNEQFF.

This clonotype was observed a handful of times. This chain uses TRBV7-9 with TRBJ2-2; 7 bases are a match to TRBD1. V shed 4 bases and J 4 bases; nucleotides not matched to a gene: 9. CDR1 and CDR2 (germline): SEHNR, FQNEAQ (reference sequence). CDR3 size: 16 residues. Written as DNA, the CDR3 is TGTGCCAGCAGCTCGACAGGGATCAGGCCCACCGGGGAGCTGTTTTTT. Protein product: CASSSTGIRPTGELFF.

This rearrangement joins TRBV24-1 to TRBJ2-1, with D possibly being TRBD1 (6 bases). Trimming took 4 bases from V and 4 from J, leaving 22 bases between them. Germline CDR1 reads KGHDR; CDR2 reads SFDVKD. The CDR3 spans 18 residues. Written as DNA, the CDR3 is TGTGCCACCAGTGACTTAAACCCAAGTCTAGGGGGTTACAATGAGCAGTTCTTC. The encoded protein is CATSDLNPSLGGYNEQFF.

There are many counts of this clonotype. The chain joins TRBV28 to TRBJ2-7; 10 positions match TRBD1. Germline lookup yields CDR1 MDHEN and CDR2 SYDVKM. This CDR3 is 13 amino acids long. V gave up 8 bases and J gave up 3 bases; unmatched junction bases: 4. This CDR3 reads CASQTGGGYEQYF. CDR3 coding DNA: TGTGCCAGCCAGACAGGGGGCGGCTACGAGCAGTACTTC.

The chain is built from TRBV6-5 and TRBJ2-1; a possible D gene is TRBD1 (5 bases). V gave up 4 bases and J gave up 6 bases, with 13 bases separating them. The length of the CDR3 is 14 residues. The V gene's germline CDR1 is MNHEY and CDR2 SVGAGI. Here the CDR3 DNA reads TGTGCCAGCAGTTTGTCCAGGGTAGTCAATGAGCAGTTCTTC. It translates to CASSLSRVVNEQFF.

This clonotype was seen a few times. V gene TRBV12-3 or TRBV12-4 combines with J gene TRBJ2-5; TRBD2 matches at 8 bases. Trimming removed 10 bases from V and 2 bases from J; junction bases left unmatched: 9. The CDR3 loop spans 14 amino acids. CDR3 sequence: CATEVAGPQETQYF. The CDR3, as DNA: TGTGCCACCGAGGTAGCGGGACCGCAAGAGACCCAGTACTTC.

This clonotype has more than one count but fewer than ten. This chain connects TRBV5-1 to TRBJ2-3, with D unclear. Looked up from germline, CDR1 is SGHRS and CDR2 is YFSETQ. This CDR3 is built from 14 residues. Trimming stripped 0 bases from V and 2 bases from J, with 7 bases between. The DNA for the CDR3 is TGCGCCAGCAGCTTGGTCGGATTCACAGATACGCAGTATTTT. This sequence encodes CASSLVGFTDTQYF. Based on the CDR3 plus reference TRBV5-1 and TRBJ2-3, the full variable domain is KAGVTQTPRYLIKTRGQQVTLSCSPISGHRSVSWYQQTPGQGLQFLFEYFSETQRNKGNFPGRFSGRQFSNSRSEMNVSTLELGDSALYLCASSLVGFTDTQYFGPGTRLTVL.

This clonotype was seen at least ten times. The chain's CDR3 is CSALATSGTHEQFF. The CDR3 DNA follows: TGCAGTGCTCTAGCGACTAGCGGGACCCATGAGCAGTTCTTC. This rearrangement joins TRBV20-1 to TRBJ2-1, with 11 bases matching TRBD2. Germline V CDR1 and CDR2: DFQATT, SNEGSKA (reference sequence). This CDR3 is 14 amino acids long. V gave up 5 bases and J gave up 8 bases; unmatched junction bases: 8.

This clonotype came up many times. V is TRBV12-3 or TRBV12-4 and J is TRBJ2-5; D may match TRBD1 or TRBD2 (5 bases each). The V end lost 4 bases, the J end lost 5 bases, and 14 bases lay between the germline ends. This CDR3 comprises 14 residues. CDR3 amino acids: CASSSGRGRETQYF. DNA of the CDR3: TGTGCCAGCAGTTCAGGGAGAGGCAGGGAGACCCAGTACTTC.

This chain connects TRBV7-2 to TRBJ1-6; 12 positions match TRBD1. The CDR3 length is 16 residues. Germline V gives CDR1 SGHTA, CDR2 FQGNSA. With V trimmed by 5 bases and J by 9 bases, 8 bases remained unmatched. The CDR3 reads CASSPGTGGGGSPLHF. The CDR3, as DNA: TGTGCCAGCAGCCCCGGGACAGGGGGCGGGGGTTCACCCCTCCACTTT.

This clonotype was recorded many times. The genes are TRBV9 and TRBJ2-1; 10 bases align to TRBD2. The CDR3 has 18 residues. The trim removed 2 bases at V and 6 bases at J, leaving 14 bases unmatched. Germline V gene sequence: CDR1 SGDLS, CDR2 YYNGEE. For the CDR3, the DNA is TGTGCCAGCAGCGTTAGCGGGCAGCTAGCGGGAGTTATCAATGAGCAGTTCTTC. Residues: CASSVSGQLAGVINEQFF. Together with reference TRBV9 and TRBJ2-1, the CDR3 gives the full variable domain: DSGVTQTPKHLITATGQRVTLRCSPRSGDLSVYWYQQSLDQGLQFLIQYYNGEERAKGNILERFSAQQFPDLHSELNLSSLELGDSALYFCASSVSGQLAGVINEQFFGPGTRLTVL.

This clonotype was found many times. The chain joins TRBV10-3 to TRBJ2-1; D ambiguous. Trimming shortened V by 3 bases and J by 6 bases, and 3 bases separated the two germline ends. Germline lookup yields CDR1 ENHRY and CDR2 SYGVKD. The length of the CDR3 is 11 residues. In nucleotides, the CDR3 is TGTGCCATCAGTGACAGCAATGAGCAGTTCTTC. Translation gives CAISDSNEQFF.

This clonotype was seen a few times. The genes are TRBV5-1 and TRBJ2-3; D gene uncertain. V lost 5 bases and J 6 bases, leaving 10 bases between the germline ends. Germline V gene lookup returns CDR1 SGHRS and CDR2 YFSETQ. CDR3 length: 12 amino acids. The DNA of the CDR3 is TGCGCCAGCAGTCAAGCGTTGGATACGCAGTATTTT. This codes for CASSQALDTQYF.

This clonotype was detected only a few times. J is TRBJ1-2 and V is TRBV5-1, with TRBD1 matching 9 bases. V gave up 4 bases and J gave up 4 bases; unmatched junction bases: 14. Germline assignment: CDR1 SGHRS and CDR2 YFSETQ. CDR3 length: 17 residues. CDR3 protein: CASSPRTSGQGTYGYTF. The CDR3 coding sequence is TGCGCCAGCAGCCCCCGAACCTCGGGACAGGGTACCTATGGCTACACCTTC.

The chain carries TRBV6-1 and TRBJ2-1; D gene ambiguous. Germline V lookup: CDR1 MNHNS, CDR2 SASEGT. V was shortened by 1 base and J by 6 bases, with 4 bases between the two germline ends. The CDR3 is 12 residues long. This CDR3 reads CASSEGPNEQFF. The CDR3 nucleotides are TGTGCCAGCAGTGAAGGACCCAATGAGCAGTTCTTC.

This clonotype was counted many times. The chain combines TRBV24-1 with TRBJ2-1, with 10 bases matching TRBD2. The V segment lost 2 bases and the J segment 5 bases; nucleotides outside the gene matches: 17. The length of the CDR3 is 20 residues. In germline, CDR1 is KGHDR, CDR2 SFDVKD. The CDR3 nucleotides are TGTGCCACCAGTGATTCCCTAGCGGGAGTAATGTTGGAGGGGAACAATGAGCAGTTCTTC. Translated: CATSDSLAGVMLEGNNEQFF.

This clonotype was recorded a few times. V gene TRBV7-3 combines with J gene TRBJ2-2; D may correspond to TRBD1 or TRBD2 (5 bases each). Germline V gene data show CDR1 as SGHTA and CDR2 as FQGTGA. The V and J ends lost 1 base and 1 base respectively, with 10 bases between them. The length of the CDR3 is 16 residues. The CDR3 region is CASSLNAGRNTGELFF. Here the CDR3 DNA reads TGTGCCAGCAGCTTAAATGCAGGGAGGAACACCGGGGAGCTGTTTTTT.

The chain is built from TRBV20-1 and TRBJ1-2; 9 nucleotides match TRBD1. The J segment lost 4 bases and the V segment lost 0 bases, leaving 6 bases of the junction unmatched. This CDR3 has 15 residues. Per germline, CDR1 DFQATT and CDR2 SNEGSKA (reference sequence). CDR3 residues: CSARDWDRESYGYTF. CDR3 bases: TGCAGTGCTAGAGATTGGGACAGGGAGAGCTATGGCTACACCTTC.

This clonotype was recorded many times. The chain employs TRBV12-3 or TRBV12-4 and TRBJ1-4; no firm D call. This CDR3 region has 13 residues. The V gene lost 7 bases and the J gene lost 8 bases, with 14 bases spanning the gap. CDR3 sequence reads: CASKVSGGEKLFF. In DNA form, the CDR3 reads TGTGCCAGCAAAGTTTCCGGCGGAGAAAAACTGTTTTTT.

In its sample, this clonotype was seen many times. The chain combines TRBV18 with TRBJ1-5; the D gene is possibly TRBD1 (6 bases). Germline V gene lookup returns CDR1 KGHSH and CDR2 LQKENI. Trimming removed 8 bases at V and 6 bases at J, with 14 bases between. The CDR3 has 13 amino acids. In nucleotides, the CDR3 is TGTGCCAGCCAACAGGGTTTCGGTCAGCCCCAGCATTTT. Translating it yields CASQQGFGQPQHF.

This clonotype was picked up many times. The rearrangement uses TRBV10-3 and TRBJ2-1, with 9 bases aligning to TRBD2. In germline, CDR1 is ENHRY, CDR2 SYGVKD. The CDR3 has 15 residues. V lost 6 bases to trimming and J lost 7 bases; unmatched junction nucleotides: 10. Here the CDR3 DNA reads TGTGCCATCAGAACCCTAGCGGGGATCAGAAATGAGCAGTTCTTC. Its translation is CAIRTLAGIRNEQFF.

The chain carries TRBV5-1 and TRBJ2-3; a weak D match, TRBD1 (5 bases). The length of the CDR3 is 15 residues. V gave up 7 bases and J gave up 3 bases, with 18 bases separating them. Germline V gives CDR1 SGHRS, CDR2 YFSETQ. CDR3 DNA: TGCGCCAGCCTACCTTGGGTAGGGGCTACAGATACGCAGTATTTT. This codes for CASLPWVGATDTQYF.

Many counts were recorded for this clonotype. The CDR3 loop reads CSAKLAGGYNEQFF. The CDR3 DNA reads as TGCAGTGCGAAACTAGCGGGCGGCTACAATGAGCAGTTCTTC. J is TRBJ2-1 and V is TRBV20-1; TRBD2 matches 9 bases. CDR1 and CDR2 (germline): DFQATT, SNEGSKA (reference sequence). The CDR3 sequence is 14 residues long. Trimming removed 6 bases from V and 3 bases from J; junction bases left unmatched: 6.

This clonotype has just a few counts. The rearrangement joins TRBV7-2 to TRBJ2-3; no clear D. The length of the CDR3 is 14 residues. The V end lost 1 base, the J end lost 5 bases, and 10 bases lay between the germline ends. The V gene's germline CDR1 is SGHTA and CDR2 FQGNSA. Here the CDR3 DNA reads TGTGCCAGCAGCTTAGAGATTGTAATAGATACGCAGTATTTT. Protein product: CASSLEIVIDTQYF.

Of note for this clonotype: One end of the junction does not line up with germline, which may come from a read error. CDR3 DNA sequence: TGTGACAGCAGCATGACAGGGCTTTTGCCTAATCAGCCCCAGCATTTT. Its protein product is CDSSMTGLLPNQPQHF. The chain joins TRBV7-2 to TRBJ1-5, with 7 bases fitting TRBD1. The CDR3 is 16 residues long. The germline gives CDR1 SGHTA, CDR2 FQGNSA.

CDR3 sequence: CASSSFGGLSNQPQHF. Here the CDR3 DNA reads TGTGCCAGCAGCTCGTTTGGGGGGTTAAGCAATCAGCCCCAGCATTTT. This sequence joins TRBV7-2 and TRBJ1-5, with D possibly being TRBD1 (5 bases). Germline V gives CDR1 SGHTA, CDR2 FQGNSA. V was cut by 4 bases and J by 1 base, with 14 bases left in between. This CDR3 is built from 16 residues.

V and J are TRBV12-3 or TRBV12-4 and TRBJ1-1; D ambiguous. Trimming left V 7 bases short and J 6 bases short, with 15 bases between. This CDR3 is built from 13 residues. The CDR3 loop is CASTLYASSEAFF. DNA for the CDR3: TGTGCCAGCACCCTGTATGCCTCTTCTGAAGCTTTCTTT.